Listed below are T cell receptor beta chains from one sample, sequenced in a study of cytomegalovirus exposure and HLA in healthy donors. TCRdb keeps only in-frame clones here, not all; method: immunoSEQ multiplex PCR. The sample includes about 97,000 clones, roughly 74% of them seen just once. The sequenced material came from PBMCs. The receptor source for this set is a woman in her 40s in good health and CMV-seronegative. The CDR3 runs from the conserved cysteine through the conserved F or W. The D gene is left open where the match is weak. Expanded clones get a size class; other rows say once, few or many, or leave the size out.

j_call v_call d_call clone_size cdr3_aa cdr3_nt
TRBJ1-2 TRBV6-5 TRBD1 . CASSLTGNYGYTF TGTGCCAGCAGTTTGACAGGGAACTATGGCTACACCTTC
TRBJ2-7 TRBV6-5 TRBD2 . CASSFFSGTSKGEQYF TGTGCCAGCAGTTTCTTCTCCGGGACTAGTAAGGGTGAGCAGTACTTC
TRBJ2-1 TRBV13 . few CASSLASPSSYNEQFF TGTGCCAGCAGCTTAGCTAGCCCGAGCTCCTACAATGAGCAGTTCTTC
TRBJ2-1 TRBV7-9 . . CASSSYPRGPNEQFF TGTGCCAGCAGCTCTTACCCCCGCGGCCCCAATGAGCAGTTCTTC
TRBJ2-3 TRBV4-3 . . CASSQDTASTDTQYF TGCGCCAGCAGCCAAGACACAGCCAGCACAGATACGCAGTATTTT
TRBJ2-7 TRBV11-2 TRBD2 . CASSVSGGSYEQYF TGTGCCAGCAGCGTTAGCGGGGGCTCCTACGAGCAGTACTTC
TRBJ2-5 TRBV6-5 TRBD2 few CASSVLAGGMETQYF TGTGCCAGCAGTGTACTAGCGGGGGGAATGGAGACCCAGTACTTC
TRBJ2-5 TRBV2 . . CASSILASVARETQYF TGTGCCAGCAGTATTCTGGCTAGCGTGGCCCGGGAGACCCAGTACTTC
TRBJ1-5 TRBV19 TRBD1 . CASRGTGGAYGGNQPQHF TGTGCCAGTCGCGGGACAGGGGGCGCCTATGGAGGGAATCAGCCCCAGCATTTT
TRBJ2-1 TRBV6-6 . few CASSGQYYNEQFF TGTGCCAGCAGCGGACAGTACTACAATGAGCAGTTCTTC
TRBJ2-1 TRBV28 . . CASSREVGQGANNEQFF TGTGCCAGCAGTCGGGAGGTGGGGCAGGGGGCAAACAATGAGCAGTTCTTC
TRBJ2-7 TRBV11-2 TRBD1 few CASSRDRISYEQYF TGTGCCAGCAGCCGGGACAGGATCTCCTACGAGCAGTACTTC
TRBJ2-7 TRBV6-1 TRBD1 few CASSLQGAEGYEQYF TGTGCCAGCAGCCTACAGGGGGCGGAGGGCTACGAGCAGTACTTC
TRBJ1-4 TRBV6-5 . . CASRSGYEKLFF TGTGCCAGCAGATCAGGGTACGAAAAACTGTTTTTT
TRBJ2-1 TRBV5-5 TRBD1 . CASSLVGTVNNEQFF TGTGCCAGCAGCTTGGTAGGGACAGTAAACAATGAGCAGTTCTTC
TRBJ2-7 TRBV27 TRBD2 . CASSPGSSGGLEQYF TGTGCCAGCAGTCCCGGGTCTAGCGGGGGCCTCGAGCAGTACTTC
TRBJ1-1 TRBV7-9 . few CASSLIQGSLLAFF TGTGCCAGCAGCCTCATCCAGGGGTCCTTGTTAGCTTTCTTT
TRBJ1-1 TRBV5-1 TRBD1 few CASSLATGGAFF TGCGCCAGCAGCTTGGCCACAGGGGGAGCTTTCTTT
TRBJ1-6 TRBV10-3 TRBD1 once CAISGRGTGGQNSPLHF TGTGCCATCAGTGGTAGGGGGACAGGGGGCCAGAATTCACCCCTCCACTTT
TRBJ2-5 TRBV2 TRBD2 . CAKGGAGGRQETQYF TGTGCCAAGGGAGGTGCGGGGGGTAGGCAAGAGACCCAGTACTTC
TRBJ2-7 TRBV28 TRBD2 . CASSFSGSFSYEQYF TGTGCCAGCAGTTTTAGCGGGAGTTTCTCCTACGAGCAGTACTTC
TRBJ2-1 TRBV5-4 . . CASSQGTKGEQFF TGTGCCAGCAGCCAGGGTACGAAGGGGGAGCAGTTCTTC
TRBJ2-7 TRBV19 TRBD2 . CASSIGTRAYEQYF TGTGCCAGTAGTATCGGGACTAGGGCCTACGAGCAGTACTTC
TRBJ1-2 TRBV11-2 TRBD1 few CASSPSPGTGGRYGYTF TGTGCCAGCAGCCCATCCCCCGGGACAGGGGGCCGATATGGCTACACCTTC
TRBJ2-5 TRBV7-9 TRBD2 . CASSSGLAGTSGAQYF TGTGCCAGCAGCTCGGGACTAGCGGGGACTTCTGGGGCCCAGTACTTC
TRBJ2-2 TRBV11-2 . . CASSLEVVGGELFF TGTGCCAGCAGCTTAGAAGTTGTCGGGGGGGAGCTGTTTTTT
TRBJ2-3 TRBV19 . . CASSIRAGHLGGTDTQYF TGTGCCAGTAGTATAAGGGCCGGACACCTAGGGGGCACAGATACGCAGTATTTT
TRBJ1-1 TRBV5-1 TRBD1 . CASIIGTGYARDTEAFF TGCGCCAGCATCATAGGGACAGGGTACGCCCGGGACACTGAAGCTTTCTTT
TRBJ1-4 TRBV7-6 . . CASTPGGGINEKLFF TGTGCCAGCACCCCTGGGGGGGGAATTAATGAAAAACTGTTTTTT
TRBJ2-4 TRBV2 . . CASSDDRWEAKNIQYF TGTGCCAGCAGTGATGACAGGTGGGAAGCCAAAAACATTCAGTACTTC
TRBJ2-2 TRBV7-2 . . CASSFRVGGELFF TGTGCCAGCAGTTTCAGGGTGGGCGGGGAGCTGTTTTTT
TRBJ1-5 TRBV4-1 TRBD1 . CASSPDPGQGNQPQHF TGCGCCAGCAGCCCAGATCCGGGACAGGGAAATCAGCCCCAGCATTTT
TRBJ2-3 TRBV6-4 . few CASSEASSTDTQYF TGTGCCAGCAGTGAAGCCTCCTCCACAGATACGCAGTATTTT
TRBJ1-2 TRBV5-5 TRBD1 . CASSWTQGAGYTF TGTGCCAGCAGCTGGACGCAGGGGGCTGGCTACACCTTC
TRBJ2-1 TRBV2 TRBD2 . CASLELAGDFNEQFF TGTGCCAGCCTAGAACTAGCGGGTGACTTCAATGAGCAGTTCTTC
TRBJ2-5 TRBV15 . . CATSRGSLGGETQYF TGTGCCACCAGCAGAGGGTCCCTAGGCGGCGAGACCCAGTACTTC
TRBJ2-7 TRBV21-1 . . CASSNHRRTTRVHEQYF TGTGCCAGCAGCAATCATAGGCGGACTACCCGGGTGCACGAGCAGTACTTC
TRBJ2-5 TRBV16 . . CASSQSGSVSIETQYF TGTGCCAGCAGCCAATCAGGCAGCGTTTCTATAGAGACCCAGTACTTC
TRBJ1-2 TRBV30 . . CAWAKEYGYTF TGTGCCTGGGCAAAAGAGTATGGCTACACCTTC
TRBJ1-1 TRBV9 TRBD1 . CASSVASGTADTEAFF TGTGCCAGCAGCGTCGCATCCGGGACAGCTGACACTGAAGCTTTCTTT
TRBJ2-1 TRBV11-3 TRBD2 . CASNRWRGGSYNEQFF TGTGCCAGCAACCGATGGCGGGGGGGCTCCTACAATGAGCAGTTCTTC
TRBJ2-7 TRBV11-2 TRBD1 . CASSSLRTGSSYEQYF TGTGCCAGCAGCTCACTTCGGACAGGGAGCTCCTACGAGCAGTACTTC
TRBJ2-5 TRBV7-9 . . CSSSLAAGETQYF TGTTCCAGCAGCTTAGCCGCAGGGGAGACCCAGTACTTC
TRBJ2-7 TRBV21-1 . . CASSKVRQGGSYEQYF TGTGCCAGCAGCAAAGTGAGGCAGGGTGGGTCCTACGAGCAGTACTTC
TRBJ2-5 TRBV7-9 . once CASSLVVSLIQETQYF TGTGCCAGCAGCTTAGTTGTTTCCCTAATACAAGAGACCCAGTACTTC
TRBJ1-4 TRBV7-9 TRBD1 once CSSSGRSDRARREKLFF TGTTCCAGCAGCGGACGGTCGGACAGGGCTCGTAGGGAAAAACTGTTTTTT
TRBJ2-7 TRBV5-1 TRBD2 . CASSLNPPSGGSYEQYF TGCGCCAGCAGCTTGAACCCACCCAGCGGGGGGTCCTACGAGCAGTACTTC
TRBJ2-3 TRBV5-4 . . CASRGFPGTSTDTQYF TGTGCCAGCAGAGGCTTCCCGGGGACTAGCACAGATACGCAGTATTTT
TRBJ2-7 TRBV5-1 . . CASSLVGGEQYF TGCGCCAGCAGCTTGGTCGGGGGCGAGCAGTACTTC
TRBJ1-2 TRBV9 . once CASSVGGNDYGYTF TGTGCCAGCAGCGTAGGAGGGAACGACTATGGCTACACCTTC
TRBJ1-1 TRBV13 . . CASTYTTDREAFF TGTGCCAGCACCTATACGACGGACAGAGAAGCTTTCTTT
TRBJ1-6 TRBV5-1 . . CASSLGSGFSPLHF TGCGCCAGCAGCTTGGGTTCGGGGTTCTCACCCCTCCACTTT
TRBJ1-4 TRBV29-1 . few CSVAPRGEKLFF TGCAGCGTTGCCCCCAGGGGAGAAAAACTGTTTTTT
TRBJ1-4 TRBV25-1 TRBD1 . CASSDPTGGNEKLFF TGTGCCAGCAGTGACCCTACAGGGGGGAATGAAAAACTGTTTTTT